This record looks at one TCR beta chain sequence and its context. This sample is drawn from a study of blood T cell repertoires in COVID-19. Recruited during active infection, patients (from Seattle) were subsequently followed longitudinally. This CDR3 is built from 15 residues. Germline CDR1 LNHNV, CDR2 YYDKDF (reference sequence). With V trimmed by 3 bases and J by 7 bases, 11 bases remained unmatched. Assay: immunoSEQ multiplex PCR; the TCRdb copy retains only in-frame clones and omits some. The sample consists of roughly 260,000 clones, about 91% of them appearing once. This clonotype originated in a person under 35 with COVID-19, enrolled during active disease. The sample comprised peripheral blood. V is TRBV15 and J is TRBJ1-2; 7 nucleotides align to TRBD1. The CDR3, as DNA: TGTGCCACCAGCAGGGTGACAGGGATCTTAAGTGGCTACACCTTC. Encoded protein: CATSRVTGILSGYTF.